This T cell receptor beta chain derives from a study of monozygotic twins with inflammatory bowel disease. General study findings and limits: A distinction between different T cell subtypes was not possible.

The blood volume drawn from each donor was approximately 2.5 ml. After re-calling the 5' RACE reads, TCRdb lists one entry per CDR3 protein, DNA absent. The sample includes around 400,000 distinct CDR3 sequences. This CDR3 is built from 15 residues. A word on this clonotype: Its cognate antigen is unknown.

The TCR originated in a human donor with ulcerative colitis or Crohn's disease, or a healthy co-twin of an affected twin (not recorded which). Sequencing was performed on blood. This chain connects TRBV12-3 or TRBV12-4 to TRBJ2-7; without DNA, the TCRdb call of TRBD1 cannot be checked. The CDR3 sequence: CASSSWDRGRGEQYF.